The 2 T cell receptor beta chains listed next were all sequenced from one sample in a study of identical twins. In TCRdb, the 5' RACE reads were re-called with MiXCR into one record per CDR3 protein. The sample yields 650,000 to 800,000 distinct CDR3 sequences, around 8.6% seen once. The same sample was also used in a study of yellow fever vaccine responses in identical twins.

The sample comprised PBMCs. The receptors originated from a woman between 18 and 29 years old in good health.

The chain is built from TRBV14 and TRBJ2-7; TRBD2 might be the D (5 bases). The end of the DNA fits TRBJ2-1 better, so the J call may be wrong. This CDR3 has 10 residues. Germline V gene sequence: CDR1 SGHDN, CDR2 FVKESK. DNA of the CDR3: TGTGCCAGCAGCCAACCGGGACAGTTCTTC. Its protein product is CASSQPGQFF.

This clonotype turned up a few times. The chain has TRBV12-3 or TRBV12-4 and TRBJ2-3, with 12 nucleotides matching TRBD2. The junction had 4 bases not matched to a gene; V was cut back by 6 bases and J by 6 bases. The CDR3 is 14 residues long. The CDR3 region is CASSTSGRPDTQYF. Written as DNA, the CDR3 is TGTGCCAGCAGCACTAGCGGGAGGCCGGATACGCAGTATTTT.